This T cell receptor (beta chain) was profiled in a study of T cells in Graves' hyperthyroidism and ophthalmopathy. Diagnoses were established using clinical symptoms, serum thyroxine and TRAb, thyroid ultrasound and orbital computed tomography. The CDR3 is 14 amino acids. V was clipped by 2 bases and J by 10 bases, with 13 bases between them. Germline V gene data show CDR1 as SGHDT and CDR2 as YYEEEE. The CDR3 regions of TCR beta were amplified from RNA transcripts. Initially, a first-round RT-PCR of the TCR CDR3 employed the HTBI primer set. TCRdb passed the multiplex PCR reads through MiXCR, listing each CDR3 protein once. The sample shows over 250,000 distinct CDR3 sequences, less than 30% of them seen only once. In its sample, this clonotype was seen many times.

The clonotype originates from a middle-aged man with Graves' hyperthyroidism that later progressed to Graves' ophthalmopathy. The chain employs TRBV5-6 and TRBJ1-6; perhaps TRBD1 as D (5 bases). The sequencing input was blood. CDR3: CASSLDSAGSPLHF. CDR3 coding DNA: TGTGCCAGCAGCTTAGACAGTGCGGGGTCACCCCTCCACTTT.